The source of this T cell receptor beta chain is a study of identical twins. As regards this clonotype: Its cognate antigen is unknown.

Regarding the study as a whole: In zero-insertion analyses, partial confounding could arise from invariant MAIT and iNKT cells.

From the 5' RACE reads, TCRdb called clonotypes with MiXCR, one entry per CDR3 protein. This table holds under 900,000 distinct CDR3 sequences, approximately 13% found once. Healthy Caucasians alone served as donors. V lost 3 bases and J lost 7; bases outside the gene matches: 6. The CDR3 has 15 amino acids. These data were also filed under a second study, of yellow fever vaccine responses in identical twins.

This TCR was sampled from a woman aged 18-29 years in good health. The sample comprised PBMCs. The chain joins TRBV12-3 or TRBV12-4 to TRBJ1-6, with TRBD1 identical over 7 bases. CDR3 loop: CASSFRGFRNSPLHF. DNA for the CDR3: TGTGCCAGCAGTTTCAGGGGGTTTAGAAATTCACCCCTCCACTTT.